This T cell receptor beta chain was found in a study of OX40 agonist ivuxolimab in advanced cancers. Note on this clone: What it binds is unknown.

Overall study results and limits: Low clonal expansion, among the lowest seen, marked partial responders at 0.1-3.0 mg/kg.

Profiled with immunoSEQ multiplex PCR; TCRdb holds only in-frame clones, not every one. This table has tens of thousands of clones, around 82% appearing once. Unmatched junction bases numbered 5, after V lost 4 bases and J lost 2 bases. This CDR3 contains 15 residues. Germline CDR1 SNHLY, CDR2 FYNNEI. The chain has TRBV2 and TRBJ1-5; 7 bases agree with TRBD1. The material sequenced was CD4+ or CD8+ T cells sorted from blood, taken in a trial of the OX40 agonist ivuxolimab. This TCR was recovered from an adult with an advanced solid tumor such as melanoma, head and neck, liver or kidney cancer. Here the CDR3 reads CASSVGQARNQPQHF. CDR3 nucleotide sequence: TGTGCCAGCAGTGTTGGACAGGCGCGCAATCAGCCCCAGCATTTT. Variable domain in full (rest from reference TRBV2 and TRBJ1-5): EPEVTQTPSHQVTQMGQEVILRCVPISNHLYFYWYRQILGQKVEFLVSFYNNEISEKSEIFDDQFSVERPDGSNFTLKIRSTKLEDSAMYFCASSVGQARNQPQHFGDGTRLSIL.